This TCR beta chain derives from a study of cytomegalovirus exposure and HLA in healthy donors. The study, taken as a whole, reports: The study labeled under 200 TCR beta chains cytomegalovirus-associated.

A word on this clone: Its specificity is not known.

TCRdb keeps only in-frame clones here, not all; method: immunoSEQ multiplex PCR. The profile shows under 200,000 clones, approximately 96% of them singletons. The CDR3 runs to 15 residues. From germline, CDR1 is LNHDA and CDR2 SQIVND (reference sequence). The ends were cut back, 7 bases at V and 4 bases at J, with 19 bases in the middle. The chain couples TRBV19 to TRBJ1-2; tentatively, D is TRBD1 (6 bases). The sequencing input was PBMCs. The sequence came from a woman aged 18 to 35 in good health and CMV-seronegative. In nucleotides, the CDR3 is TGTGCCAGTACCCAGCTTGGGGGGGGCGGCTATGGCTACACCTTC. Protein sequence: CASTQLGGGGYGYTF.